These T cell receptor beta chains were read from a single sample in a study of blood T cell repertoires in COVID-19. Clones were read by immunoSEQ multiplex PCR, and TCRdb kept only the in-frame ones, dropping some. The sample contains approximately 130,000 clones, approximately 82% of which appear only once. The material sequenced was peripheral blood. Receptor source: a man aged 40-49 years with active or convalescent COVID-19. Both conserved end residues are part of each CDR3.

>TRBV5-4
CASSSSRAGGDGGEQYF
>TRBV20-1
CSASAGAGNTIYF
>TRBV7-3
CASSLFMNTEAFF
>TRBV27
CASGGLRGNQPQHF
>TRBV20-1
CSAGAGVNTEAFF
>TRBV9
CASSVRELANTGELFF
>TRBV13
CASSLPGAGGAVKQFF
>TRBV28
CASSPPGTGNEKLFF
>TRBV10-3
CAINGGSNEQFF
>TRBV19
CASSTNRGSNQPQHF
>TRBV6-2/TRBV6-3
CASSFVRDRGKVTEAFF
>TRBV5-1
CASSLDDYSEQYF
>TRBV18
CASSPPQTGGKQFF
>TRBV6-5
CASTRGQRDSPLHF
>TRBV23-1
CASSRLRAPGIQPQHF
>TRBV28
CASSPQTASSYNEQFF
>TRBV5-4
CASSRQGVGANEKLFF
>TRBV9
CASSVNRGRSDEQFF
>TRBV11-3
CASSEGAGNTIYF
>TRBV6-5
CASRRDSVNTEAFF
>TRBV5-1
CASSSGTGESTGELFF
>TRBV29-1
CSVVGGAMAKNIQYF
>TRBV5-5
CASSLGWDKASTEAFF
>TRBV6-1
CASSEWGPGTDTQYF
>TRBV29-1
CSVEDRGQETQYF
>TRBV4-1
CASSQDTAYSNQPQHF
>TRBV6-6
CASSLRRGETQYF
>TRBV9
CASSSNSPGYTF